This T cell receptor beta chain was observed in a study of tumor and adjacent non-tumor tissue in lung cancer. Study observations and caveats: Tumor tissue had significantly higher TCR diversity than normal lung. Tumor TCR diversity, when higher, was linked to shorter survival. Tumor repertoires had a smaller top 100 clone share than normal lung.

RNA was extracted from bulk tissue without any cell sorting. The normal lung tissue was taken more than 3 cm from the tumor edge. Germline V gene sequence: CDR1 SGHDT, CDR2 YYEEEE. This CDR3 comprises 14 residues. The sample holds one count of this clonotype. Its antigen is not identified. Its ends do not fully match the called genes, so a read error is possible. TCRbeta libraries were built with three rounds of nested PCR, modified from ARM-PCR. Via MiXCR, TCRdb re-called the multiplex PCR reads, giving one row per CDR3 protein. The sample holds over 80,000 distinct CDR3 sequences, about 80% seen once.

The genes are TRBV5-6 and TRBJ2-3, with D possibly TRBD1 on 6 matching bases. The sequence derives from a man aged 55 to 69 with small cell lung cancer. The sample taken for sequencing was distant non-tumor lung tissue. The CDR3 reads CASGSGTREDKQYF. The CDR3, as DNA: TGTGCCAGCGGATCAGGGACAAGGGAAGATAAGCAGTATTTT.